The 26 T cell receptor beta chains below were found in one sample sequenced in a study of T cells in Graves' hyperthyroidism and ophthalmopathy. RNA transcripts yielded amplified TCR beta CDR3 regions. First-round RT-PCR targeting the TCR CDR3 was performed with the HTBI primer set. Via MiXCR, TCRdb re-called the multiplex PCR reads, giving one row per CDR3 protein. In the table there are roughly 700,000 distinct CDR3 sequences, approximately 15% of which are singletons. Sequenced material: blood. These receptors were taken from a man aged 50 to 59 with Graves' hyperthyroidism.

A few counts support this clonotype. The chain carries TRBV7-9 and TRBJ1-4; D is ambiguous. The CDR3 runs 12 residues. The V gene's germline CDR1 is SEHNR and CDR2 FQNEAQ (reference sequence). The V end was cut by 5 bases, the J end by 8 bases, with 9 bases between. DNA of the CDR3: TGTGCCAGCAGCCCCAGCCAAGAAAAACTGTTTTTT. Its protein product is CASSPSQEKLFF.

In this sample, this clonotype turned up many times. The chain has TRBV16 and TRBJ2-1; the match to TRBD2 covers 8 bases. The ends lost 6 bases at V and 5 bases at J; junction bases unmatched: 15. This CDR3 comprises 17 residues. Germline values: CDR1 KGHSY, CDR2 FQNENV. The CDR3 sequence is CASSHSVTSGIDNEQFF. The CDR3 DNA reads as TGTGCCAGCAGTCACAGTGTAACTAGCGGCATCGACAATGAGCAGTTCTTC.

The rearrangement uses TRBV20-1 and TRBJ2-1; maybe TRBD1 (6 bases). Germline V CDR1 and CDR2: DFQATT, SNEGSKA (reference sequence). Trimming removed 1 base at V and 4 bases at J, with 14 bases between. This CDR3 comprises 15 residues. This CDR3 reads CSARGGPTGYNEQFF. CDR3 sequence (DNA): TGCAGTGCTAGAGGGGGGCCAACCGGGTACAATGAGCAGTTCTTC.

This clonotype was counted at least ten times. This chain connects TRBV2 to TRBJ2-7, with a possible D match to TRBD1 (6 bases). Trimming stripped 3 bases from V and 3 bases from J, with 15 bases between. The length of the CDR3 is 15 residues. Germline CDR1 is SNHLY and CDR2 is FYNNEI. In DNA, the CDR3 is TGTGCCAGCAGTGACCCCGGGGACAACAACTACGAGCAGTACTTC. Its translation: CASSDPGDNNYEQYF.

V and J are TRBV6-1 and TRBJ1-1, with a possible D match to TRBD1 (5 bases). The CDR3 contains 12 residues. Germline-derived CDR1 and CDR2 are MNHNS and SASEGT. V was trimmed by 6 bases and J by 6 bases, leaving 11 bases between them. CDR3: CASRQGSAEAFF. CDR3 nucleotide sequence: TGTGCCAGCAGGCAGGGTTCGGCTGAAGCTTTCTTT.

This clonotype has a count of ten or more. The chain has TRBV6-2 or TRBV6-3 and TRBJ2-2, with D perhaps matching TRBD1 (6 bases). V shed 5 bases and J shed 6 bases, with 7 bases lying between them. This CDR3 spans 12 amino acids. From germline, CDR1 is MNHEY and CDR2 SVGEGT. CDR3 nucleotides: TGTGCCAGCAGTACAGGGCCCGGGGAGCTGTTTTTT. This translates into CASSTGPGELFF.

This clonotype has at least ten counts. The CDR3 DNA sequence: TGTGCCACCAGTGACTCTACAGGGGCGAACACCGGGGAGCTGTTTTTT. It translates to CATSDSTGANTGELFF. The chain employs TRBV24-1 and TRBJ2-2; 7 bases line up with TRBD1. The CDR3 covers 16 residues. J gave up 0 bases and V 4 bases, and 4 bases lay outside the gene matches. Per germline, CDR1 KGHDR and CDR2 SFDVKD.

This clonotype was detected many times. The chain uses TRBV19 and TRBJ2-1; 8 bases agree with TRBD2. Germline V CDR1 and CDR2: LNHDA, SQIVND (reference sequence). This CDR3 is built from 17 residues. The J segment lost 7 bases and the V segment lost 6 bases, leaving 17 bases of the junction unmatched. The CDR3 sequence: CASRDLPPQRERNEQFF. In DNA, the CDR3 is TGTGCCAGTAGAGACCTTCCCCCCCAGCGGGAGAGGAATGAGCAGTTCTTC.

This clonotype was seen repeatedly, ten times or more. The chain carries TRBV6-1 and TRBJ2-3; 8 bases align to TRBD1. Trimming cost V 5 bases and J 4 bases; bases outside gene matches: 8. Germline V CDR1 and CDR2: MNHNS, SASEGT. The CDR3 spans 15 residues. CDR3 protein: CASSRTGSTADTQYF. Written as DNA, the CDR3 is TGTGCCAGCAGTAGGACAGGGTCGACCGCAGATACGCAGTATTTT.

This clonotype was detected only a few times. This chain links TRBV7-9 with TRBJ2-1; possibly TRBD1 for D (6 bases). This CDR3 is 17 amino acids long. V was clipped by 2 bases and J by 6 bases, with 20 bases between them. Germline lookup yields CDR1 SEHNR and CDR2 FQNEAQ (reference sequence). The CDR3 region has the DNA TGTGCCAGCAGCTTAACCCCGGAGATGACCAGGGGCAATGAGCAGTTCTTC. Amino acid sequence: CASSLTPEMTRGNEQFF. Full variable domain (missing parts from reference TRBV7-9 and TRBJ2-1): DTGVSQNPRHKITKRGQNVTFRCDPISEHNRLYWYRQTLGQGPEFLTYFQNEAQLEKSRLLSDRFSAERPKGSFSTLEIQRTEQGDSAMYLCASSLTPEMTRGNEQFFGPGTRLTVL.

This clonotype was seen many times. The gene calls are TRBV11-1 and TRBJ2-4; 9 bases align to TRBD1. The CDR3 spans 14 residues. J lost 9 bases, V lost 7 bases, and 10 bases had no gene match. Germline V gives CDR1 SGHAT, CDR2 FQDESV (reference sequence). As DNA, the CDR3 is TGTGCCAGCACCGTGGGACAGGGAATTGGCATTCAGTACTTC. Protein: CASTVGQGIGIQYF.

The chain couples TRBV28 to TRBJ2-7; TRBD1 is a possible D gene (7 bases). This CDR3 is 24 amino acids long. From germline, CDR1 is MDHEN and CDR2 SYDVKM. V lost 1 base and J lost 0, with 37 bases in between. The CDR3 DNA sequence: TGTGCCAGCAGTTTATATCTTGGGGGGAGGCCCGGGACAGACACCATCAAAAGCTCCTACGAGCAGTACTTC. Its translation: CASSLYLGGRPGTDTIKSSYEQYF.

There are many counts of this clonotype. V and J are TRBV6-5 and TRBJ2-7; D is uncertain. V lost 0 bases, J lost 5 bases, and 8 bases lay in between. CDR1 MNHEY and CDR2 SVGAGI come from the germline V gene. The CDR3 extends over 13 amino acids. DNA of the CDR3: TGTGCCAGCAGTTACTCATCCAGGAACGAGCAGTACTTC. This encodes CASSYSSRNEQYF.

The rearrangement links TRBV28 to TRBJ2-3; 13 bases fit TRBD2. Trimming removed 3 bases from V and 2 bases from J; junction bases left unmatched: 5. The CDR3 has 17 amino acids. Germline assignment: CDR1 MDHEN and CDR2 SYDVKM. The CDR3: CASSLGGLAGTTDTQYF. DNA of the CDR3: TGTGCCAGCAGTTTGGGGGGACTAGCGGGAACCACAGATACGCAGTATTTT.

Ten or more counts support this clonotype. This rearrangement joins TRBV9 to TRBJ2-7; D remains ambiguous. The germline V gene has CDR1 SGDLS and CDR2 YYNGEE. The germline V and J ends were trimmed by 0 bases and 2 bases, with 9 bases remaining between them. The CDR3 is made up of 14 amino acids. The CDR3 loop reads CASSVDHVPYEQYF. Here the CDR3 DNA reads TGTGCCAGCAGCGTAGACCACGTTCCCTACGAGCAGTACTTC.

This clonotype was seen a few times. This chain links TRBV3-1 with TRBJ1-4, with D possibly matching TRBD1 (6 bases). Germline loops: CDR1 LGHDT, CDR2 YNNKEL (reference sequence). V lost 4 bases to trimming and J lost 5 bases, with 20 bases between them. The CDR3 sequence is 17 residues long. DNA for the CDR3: TGTGCCAGCAGCCCCCCCCGGACAGAGTTCTTGAATGAAAAACTGTTTTTT. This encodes CASSPPRTEFLNEKLFF.

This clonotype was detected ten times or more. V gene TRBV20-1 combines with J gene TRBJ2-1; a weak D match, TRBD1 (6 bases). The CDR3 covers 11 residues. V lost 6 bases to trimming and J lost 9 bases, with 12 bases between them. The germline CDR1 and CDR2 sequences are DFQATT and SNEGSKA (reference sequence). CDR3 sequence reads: CSADDRSEQFF. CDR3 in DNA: TGCAGTGCAGACGACAGGTCTGAGCAGTTCTTC.

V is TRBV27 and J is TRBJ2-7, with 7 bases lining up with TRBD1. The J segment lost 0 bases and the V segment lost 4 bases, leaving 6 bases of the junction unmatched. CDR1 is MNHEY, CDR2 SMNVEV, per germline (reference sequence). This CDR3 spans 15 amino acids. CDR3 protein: CASSSLQGTSYEQYF. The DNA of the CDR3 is TGTGCCAGCAGTTCCTTACAGGGGACCTCCTACGAGCAGTACTTC.

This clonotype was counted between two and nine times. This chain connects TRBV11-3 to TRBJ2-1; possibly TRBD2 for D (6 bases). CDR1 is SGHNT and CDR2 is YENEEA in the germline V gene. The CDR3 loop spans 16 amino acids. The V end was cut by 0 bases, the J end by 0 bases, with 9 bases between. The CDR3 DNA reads TGTGCCAGCAGCTTAGAACCGGGGGTCTCCTACAATGAGCAGTTCTTC. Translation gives CASSLEPGVSYNEQFF.

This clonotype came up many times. This CDR3 reads CASSLLGHDGNEQFF. The CDR3 coding sequence is TGTGCCAGCAGTCTCCTGGGGCACGACGGCAATGAGCAGTTCTTC. This chain links TRBV28 with TRBJ2-1; perhaps TRBD1 as D (5 bases). The CDR3 loop spans 15 amino acids. CDR1 is MDHEN, CDR2 SYDVKM, per germline. With 5 bases removed from V and 6 bases from J, the gap between germline ends came to 17 bases.

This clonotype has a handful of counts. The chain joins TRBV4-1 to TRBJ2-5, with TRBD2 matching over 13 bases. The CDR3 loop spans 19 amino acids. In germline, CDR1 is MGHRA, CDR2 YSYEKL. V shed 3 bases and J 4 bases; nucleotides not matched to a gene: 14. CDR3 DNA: TGCGCCAGCAGCCATCTACCGGGACTAGCGGGAATCTTAGGAGAGACCCAGTACTTC. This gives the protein CASSHLPGLAGILGETQYF.

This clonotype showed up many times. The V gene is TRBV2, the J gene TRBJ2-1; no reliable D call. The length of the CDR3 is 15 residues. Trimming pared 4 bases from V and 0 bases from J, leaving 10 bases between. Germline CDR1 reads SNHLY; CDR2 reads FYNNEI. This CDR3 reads CASSGRSSSYNEQFF. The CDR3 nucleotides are TGTGCCAGCAGTGGACGGTCCAGCTCCTACAATGAGCAGTTCTTC.

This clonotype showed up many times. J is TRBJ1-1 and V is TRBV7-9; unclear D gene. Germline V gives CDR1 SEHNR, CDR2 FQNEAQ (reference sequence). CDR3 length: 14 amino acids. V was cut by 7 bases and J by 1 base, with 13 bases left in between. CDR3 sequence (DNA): TGTGCCAGCATCCCCTCTGGTGGGAACACTGAAGCTTTCTTT. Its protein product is CASIPSGGNTEAFF.

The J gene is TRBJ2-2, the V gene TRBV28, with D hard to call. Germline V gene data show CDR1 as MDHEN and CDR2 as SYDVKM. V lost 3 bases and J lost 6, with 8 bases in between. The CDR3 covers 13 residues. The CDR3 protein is CASSFSLSGELFF. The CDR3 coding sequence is TGTGCCAGCAGTTTTTCTTTATCCGGGGAGCTGTTTTTT.

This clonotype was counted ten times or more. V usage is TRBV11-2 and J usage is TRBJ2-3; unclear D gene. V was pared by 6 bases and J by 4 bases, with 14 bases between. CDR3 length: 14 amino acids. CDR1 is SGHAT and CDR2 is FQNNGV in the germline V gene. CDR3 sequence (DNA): TGTGCCAGCAGTCACGACCGGATGGCAGATACGCAGTATTTT. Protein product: CASSHDRMADTQYF.

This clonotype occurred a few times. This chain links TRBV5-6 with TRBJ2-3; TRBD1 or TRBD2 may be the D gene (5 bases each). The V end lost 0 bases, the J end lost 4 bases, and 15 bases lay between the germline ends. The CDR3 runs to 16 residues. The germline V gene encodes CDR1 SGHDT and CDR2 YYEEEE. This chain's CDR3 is CASSLGGPDLADTQYF. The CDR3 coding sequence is TGTGCCAGCAGCTTGGGGGGACCAGATCTGGCAGATACGCAGTATTTT.